The 14 T cell receptor beta chains in this list originate from one sample, sequenced in a study of blood T cell repertoires in COVID-19. Method: immunoSEQ multiplex PCR; TCRdb's copy keeps in-frame clones and lacks some. The table includes 20,000 to 30,000 clones, 90% detected once. The sequenced sample consisted of peripheral blood. The receptors stem from a human donor in a cohort sampled during active COVID-19.

This chain's CDR3 is CASSEELYGYTF. CDR3 sequence (DNA): TGTGCCAGCAGCGAGGAATTGTATGGCTACACCTTC. The genes are TRBV2 and TRBJ1-2; D ambiguous. Between the trimmed V and J ends, which lost 6 bases and 5 bases, there was a span of 10 bases. CDR3 length: 12 residues. The germline CDR1 and CDR2 sequences are SNHLY and FYNNEI.

This rearrangement joins TRBV28 to TRBJ1-1; 8 bases map to TRBD1. J was trimmed by 1 base and V by 3 bases; bases with no gene match: 13. Germline V gene sequence: CDR1 MDHEN, CDR2 SYDVKM. There are 18 residues in the CDR3. CDR3 sequence (DNA): TGTGCCAGCAGTTTTTACGGGACAGGCCTTCAGGGGAACACTGAAGCTTTCTTT. It specifies CASSFYGTGLQGNTEAFF.

This chain links TRBV29-1 with TRBJ1-5, with D maybe TRBD1 (5 bases). Between the trimmed V and J ends, which lost 6 bases and 3 bases, there was a span of 9 bases. This CDR3 has 12 amino acids. Germline V gives CDR1 SQVTM, CDR2 ANQGSEA. The CDR3 loop is CSVSGVNQPQHF. In DNA form, the CDR3 reads TGCAGCGTATCGGGGGTCAATCAGCCCCAGCATTTT.

The J gene is TRBJ2-1, the V gene TRBV5-1, with 10 bases identical to TRBD1. The germline V gene encodes CDR1 SGHRS and CDR2 YFSETQ. Losses at the gene ends were 5 bases for V and 7 bases for J; bases not matched to a gene: 9. The CDR3 is 15 residues long. The CDR3 nucleotides read TGCGCCAGCAGTTCCGGGACAGGGGTGACAAATGAGCAGTTCTTC. Translating gives CASSSGTGVTNEQFF.

J is TRBJ1-5 and V is TRBV5-6; D not resolved. The CDR3 consists of 15 residues. Per the germline V gene, CDR1 is SGHDT and CDR2 is YYEEEE. V lost 2 bases and J 0 bases, leaving 9 bases between the germline ends. The CDR3 is CASSFYGDSNQPQHF. The CDR3 bases are TGTGCCAGCAGCTTCTACGGGGATAGCAATCAGCCCCAGCATTTT.

This chain uses TRBV15 with TRBJ1-3; possible D gene TRBD1, 6 bases. The V end lost 5 bases, the J end lost 2 bases, and 13 bases lay between the germline ends. CDR1 is LNHNV and CDR2 is YYDKDF in the germline V gene (reference sequence). CDR3 length equals 15 residues. The CDR3 DNA reads TGTGCCACCAGCGCCCTAGGGGGTGCTGGAAACACCATATATTTT. It encodes CATSALGGAGNTIYF. The variable domain in full, with the rest retrieved from reference TRBV15 and TRBJ1-3, is DAMVIQNPRYQVTQFGKPVTLSCSQTLNHNVMYWYQQKSSQAPKLLFHYYDKDFNNEADTPDNFQSRRPNTSFCFLDIRSPGLGDTAMYLCATSALGGAGNTIYFGEGSWLTVV.

The CDR3 is CASSLAIAGPGEQYF. DNA for the CDR3: TGTGCCAGCAGCTTGGCTATAGCGGGACCGGGCGAGCAGTACTTC. The V and J genes are TRBV5-5 and TRBJ2-7, with 8 bases fitting TRBD2. The CDR3 is 15 amino acids. Germline CDR1 and CDR2: SGHKS and YYEKEE (reference sequence). The junction had 8 bases not matched to a gene; V was cut back by 0 bases and J by 6 bases.

The chain joins TRBV27 to TRBJ2-7; no firm D call. CDR1 is MNHEY, CDR2 SMNVEV, per germline (reference sequence). V was shortened by 5 bases and J by 2 bases, with 7 bases between the two germline ends. CDR3 length: 12 residues. The CDR3 nucleotides are TGTGCCAGCAGTGTACAGACCTACGAGCAGTACTTC. Its protein product is CASSVQTYEQYF.

This chain joins TRBV2 and TRBJ2-7; D is undetermined. The V and J ends lost 0 bases and 5 bases respectively, with 14 bases between them. Looked up from germline, CDR1 is SNHLY and CDR2 is FYNNEI. CDR3 length: 15 residues. This CDR3 reads CASSEANSRLDEQYF. The CDR3 DNA follows: TGTGCCAGCAGTGAAGCGAACAGCCGGCTCGACGAGCAGTACTTC.

The V call is TRBV7-9, the J call TRBJ2-1; 12 bases align to TRBD1. CDR3 length equals 14 residues. From germline, CDR1 is SEHNR and CDR2 FQNEAQ (reference sequence). Trimming removed 11 bases from V and 7 bases from J; junction bases left unmatched: 9. The CDR3: CAFGVGQGANEQFF. CDR3 nucleotides: TGTGCCTTTGGGGTGGGACAGGGGGCTAATGAGCAGTTCTTC.

The rearrangement links TRBV5-1 to TRBJ2-2, with a possible D match to TRBD1 (5 bases). The CDR3 runs 14 residues. Trimming cost V 1 base and J 8 bases, with 12 bases left between them. Per the germline V gene, CDR1 is SGHRS and CDR2 is YFSETQ. CDR3 coding DNA: TGCGCCAGCAGCTTGTTGTCAGGGCAAGGGGAGCTGTTTTTT. Protein product: CASSLLSGQGELFF.

The chain employs TRBV7-2 and TRBJ1-5, with D unclear. Trimming left V 5 bases short and J 2 bases short, with 10 bases between. CDR1 and CDR2 (germline): SGHTA, FQGNSA. CDR3 length: 14 amino acids. The CDR3 protein is CASSLPGGNQPQHF. The DNA of the CDR3 is TGTGCCAGCAGCCTCCCCGGGGGCAATCAGCCCCAGCATTTT.

This sequence joins TRBV19 and TRBJ2-3, with D perhaps matching TRBD1 (5 bases). The CDR3 has 17 amino acids. Germline-derived CDR1 and CDR2 are LNHDA and SQIVND (reference sequence). The V gene lost 8 bases and the J gene lost 5 bases, with 26 bases spanning the gap. CDR3 DNA sequence: TGTGCCAGTTCCATTCGGGCGTGGACAATGGGAATAGATACGCAGTATTTT. It is translated as CASSIRAWTMGIDTQYF.

The rearrangement uses TRBV23-1 and TRBJ2-2, with D perhaps matching TRBD1 (6 bases). TRBV23-1 falls under the ORF class, with uncertain function. Trimming stripped 4 bases from V and 3 bases from J, with 15 bases between. CDR3 size: 16 residues. The chain's CDR3 is CASSRIWGPHTGELFF. The CDR3 DNA follows: TGCGCCAGCAGTCGAATTTGGGGGCCCCACACCGGGGAGCTGTTTTTT.